Listed here is a single T cell receptor (beta chain). Its antigen target is currently unknown. Base qualities are not provided; no much larger clone lies one nucleotide away. The entry originates in a study of cytomegalovirus exposure and HLA in healthy donors listed by TCRdb under 2017. Regarding the study in general: According to an earlier analysis of 450 to 650 of the donors, about 179 million T cells yielded roughly 100 million unique TCR beta sequences and about 300 Gb of sequence data. To study patterns of TCR occurrence, a later analysis re-analyzed previously published TCR beta repertoires from 600 to 750 donors and added high-resolution HLA genotyping. All discovery cohort repertoires had been generated using a single sequencing platform. In the later analysis, no new phenotypic data were used to find candidate immune exposures; instead, reliance was placed on TCR beta sequences and their occurrence across donors. Both class I and class II loci were covered by HLA typing, at four-digit resolution. Several DR-DQ haplotypes were handled as single units for association and clustering because linkage in the cohort was strong. A later genetic analysis took genome-wide SNP genotypes for about 60% of the roughly 670 donors and used that subset as a discovery cohort. Approximately 330 gigabases of sequencing data and around 90 million unique TCR sequences made up an early release that covered about 640 HLA-typed donors. In an earlier analysis of about 590 of the donors, high-throughput TCR beta sequencing was used to judge whether each TCR beta V gene segment behaved as functional or pseudogenic. In addition to the first cohort of roughly 700 subjects, a separate validation cohort of over 90 different subjects was used. The aim of the study was to test whether cataloging public T cell receptors could identify signatures of past pathogen exposure. The number of donors typed differed by locus, with about 629-640 for A, B, C, DRB1 and DQB1, roughly 550 for DQA1, some 570 for DPA1, and some 470 for DPB1. Of the roughly 400 genotyped donors, approximately 82% fell in the genetic ancestry cluster associated with self-reported Caucasian donors. On average, around 200,000 unique TCR beta nucleotide sequences were sequenced per donor among 398 genotyped donors of the cohort, with roughly a sixth of those sequences being non-productive. Using immunosequencing, the study profiled T cell repertoires from 500 to 800 subjects and related those repertoires to cytomegalovirus serostatus. Donor age, sex, ethnicity and CMV serostatus were compiled together with the repertoire data. The study combined high-throughput TCR immunosequencing, statistical association of individual TCRs with disease status, and machine learning to predict cytomegalovirus infection status.

Inclusive of the bounding cysteine and phenylalanine, the CDR3 is 15 residues long. The read is trimmed to its CDR3 DNA, 45 bases read in frame from base 1. CDR1 and CDR2 (SNHLY, FYNNEI) derive from the germline V gene. V lost 5 bases and J lost 4 bases, and the count of bases not matched to a germline gene is 6. Points the paper makes about the study in general: V-gene and J-gene trimming of TCR beta chains was associated with a missense DCLRE1C variant in a later genetic analysis, and the association was replicated in an independent cohort. A later analysis found that HLA-associated TCR beta chains were more clonally expanded and had lower generation probabilities than equally common non-associated chains. CMV serostatus was the only immune exposure information available for the cohort. A few of the identified cytomegalovirus-associated TCR beta chains were confirmed in vitro to be specific for cytomegalovirus antigens. Most CMV-associated TCR beta chains appeared to be HLA-restricted in a later analysis, and the HLA associations seemed to be driven largely by CMV exposure. The study gave a list of 150 to 200 TCR beta chains associated with cytomegalovirus. The authors suggested that the approach could potentially be extended to other disease states and immunological phenotypes. A group of highly shared sequence variants was considered likely to be a technical artifact of the sequencing pipeline. Roughly uniform sequencing depth across donors was assumed in presence/absence analyses, although this assumption may not hold. A further reported finding was that TCR beta sequences accurately predicted the HLA-A and HLA-B alleles for most subjects in the first cohort. Because some donors lacked HLA typing at each locus, the association tests relied only on the typed subset. According to a later analysis, TCR association rates differed among HLA loci, with DRB1 alleles showing the most associated TCRs and HLA-C alleles showing the fewest. In a later analysis, several top co-occurrence clusters were reported to appear linked to parvovirus B19, influenza, CMV and Epstein-Barr virus. An earlier analysis of 587 of the donors showed that most TCR beta V segments appeared in productive rearrangements either about 90% or about 30% of the time, which broadly matched IMGT annotations. In this cohort, only TCR beta chains were sequenced, and detectable features were limited by the absence of alpha or paired-chain data. In a later genetic analysis, fewer N-insertions in productive TCRs were reported among donors in an Asian-associated ancestry cluster than the 666-donor mean. In a later analysis, about 17,000 TCR beta sequences were associated with specific HLA alleles at a false discovery rate of 0.05. Because counts were too low, more than 15 rarely observed V segments, including chromosome 9 orphons, were left out of the earlier analysis of several hundred of the donors. When HLA alleles, especially DR and DQ, strongly co-occurred, attributing TCR associations to individual alleles was difficult. Cytomegalovirus status was reported to be diagnosed by the classifier with high specificity and sensitivity in both the original and validation cohorts. Most TCR sequences were seen in very few donors, while some public TCRs were found in many individuals. Linkage disequilibrium might explain the correlated functional status among segregating V segments, but an unknown experimental factor could not be excluded. Some IMGT-functional V segments, including TRBV6-2 and TRBV6-3, could not be distinguished by the 87-base-pair reads and were therefore excluded.

To prepare the library, the immunoSEQ multiplex PCR assay was applied. A mixture of 60 forward primers for TCR Vbeta segments and 13 reverse primers for TCR Jbeta segments was used in the multiplex PCR. The CDR3 region of rearranged TCR beta genes was amplified from genomic DNA by a multiplex PCR assay. The amplified TCR beta libraries were sequenced on the Illumina HiSeq System as 87-base-pair reads. Per the original workflow: Across the 700 or so repertoires, a later analysis counted 78 million or so unique TCR beta chains, 9.5 million to 13 million of which were shared by at least two donors. To remove PCR and sequencing errors, raw reads were error-corrected and collapsed into unique sequences using a nearest-neighbor algorithm that merged closely related sequences. V, D and J gene segments were assigned by aligning CDR3 sequences to IMGT reference sequences. For a sequence to be retained, a match of at least six nucleotides was required to both a V gene segment and a J gene segment. Rearrangements were classified as productive when the CDR3 lacked stop codons and remained in frame with V and J, and all other rearrangements were classified as non-productive. CDR3 was defined by IMGT convention, running from the second conserved V-encoded cysteine to the conserved J-encoded phenylalanine. In an earlier analysis of approximately 500 of the donors, sequences lacking an unambiguous match to a single V gene segment were excluded. An earlier analysis of a few hundred of the donors classified V segments as functional when productive rearrangements were above 56.7% and as segregating when the standard deviation between donors was above 5%. A statistical classification framework was built to diagnose cytomegalovirus status from the catalog of TCR beta chain sequences. V and J gene assignment, in a later analysis, came from comparing TCR nucleotide sequences with IMGT/GENE-DB human TR gene sequences. Using the TCRdist pipeline, a later analysis assigned CDR3 sequences along with most-parsimonious VDJ recombination scenarios. A later analysis defined each TCR beta chain by its CDR3 amino acid sequence plus V-gene family, and excluded reads lacking a unique V-gene family. As a way to deal with suspected cross-contamination and a sequencing artifact, a later analysis dropped under 600 nucleotide sequences that were highly shared and had low generation probability. In a later analysis, a clonal expansion index was calculated for each public chain from normalized within-repertoire ranks of inferred template counts. A later analysis computed generation probabilities with a VDJ recombination model fitted to out-of-frame rearrangements, and checked the results against IGoR. In a later analysis, hypergeometric tests were used to score TCR-TCR, TCR-HLA and TCR-CMV co-occurrence, with a repertoire-size bias correction applied to TCR pairs. A later analysis estimated false discovery rates by permuting HLA or CMV assignments 20 times. In a later analysis, co-occurring TCRs were grouped using DBSCAN, with TCRdist sequence similarity added in when clustering inside HLA-allele-positive subsets. Co-occurrence clustering excluded repertoires with fewer than 30,000 or more than 120,000 public chains, plus five with anomalous nucleotide sharing. TCRdb took over this immuneACCESS table, retaining in-frame rearrangements with V and J assigned. Such tables are incomplete; in checked studies, under half of the missing clones stem from an unresolved V gene, and the remainder is unexplained. Clone size and the V and J calls come from that table; the DNA yielded D and trimming. The sample table shows 150,000 to 200,000 clones, and under 70% are seen once. Less than 3.5% of the sample goes to the ten largest clones.

In total, approximately 690 healthy bone marrow donors made up the cohort. At the time of sampling, every cohort member was nominally healthy, though immune exposures that went unrecorded were likely present. The donor was CMV seropositive and was included in the group of 250 to 350 seropositive cohort members. Each donor provided a peripheral blood sample, and peripheral blood mononuclear cells were used for TCR beta sequencing. Genomic DNA extraction from the blood cell samples was performed with the Qiagen DNeasy Blood Extraction Kit. The specimen sequenced was PBMCs. Recombination connected TRBV2 to TRBJ2-1; 9 middle bases align to TRBD2. The clonotype originates from a woman in her thirties or forties in good health and CMV-seropositive. The CDR3 protein sequence reads: CASSLSGSAYNEQFF. The DNA sequence is as follows: TGTGCCAGCAGTCTTAGCGGGAGTGCTTACAATGAGCAGTTCTTC.